The 8 T cell receptor beta chains below were found in one sample sequenced in a study of T-cell memory formation after mild COVID-19. TCRdb independently ran MiXCR on the 5' RACE reads; one entry per CDR3 protein. The table has roughly 99,000 distinct CDR3 sequences, 13% to 15% seen once; the top ten hold roughly 40%. Sequenced: PBMCs or a T cell subset sorted from them (not recorded which). The receptors derive from a man between 18 and 29 years old who had mild COVID-19 (a few samples of this study predate the infection). Cell type and time point are not known.

This clonotype showed up just a few times. CDR3 nucleotides: TGCGCCAGCAGCTCGGGACCGCCTTTGAACACTGAAGCTTTCTTT. It translates to CASSSGPPLNTEAFF. V and J are TRBV5-1 and TRBJ1-1; perhaps TRBD1 as D (5 bases). Trimming took 3 bases from V and 0 from J, leaving 12 bases between them. The CDR3 loop spans 15 amino acids. Germline V gene lookup returns CDR1 SGHRS and CDR2 YFSETQ.

This clonotype turned up a few times. The rearrangement joins TRBV5-5 to TRBJ2-5; D is possibly TRBD1 (6 bases). V lost 1 base and J lost 4, with 14 bases in between. The germline gives CDR1 SGHKS, CDR2 YYEKEE (reference sequence). This CDR3 spans 15 amino acids. CDR3 protein: CASSLLGALSETQYF. DNA for the CDR3: TGTGCCAGCAGCTTGCTGGGGGCTCTATCAGAGACCCAGTACTTC.

This chain joins TRBV12-3 or TRBV12-4 and TRBJ1-6; D not resolved. Trimming removed 5 bases at V and 9 bases at J, with 8 bases between. CDR3 length: 12 amino acids. The CDR3 nucleotides read TGTGCCAGCAGTGCACCCCCTTCACCCCTCCACTTT. Its translation is CASSAPPSPLHF.

This clonotype was seen a handful of times. The chain has TRBV7-9 and TRBJ1-3; D is unclear. V lost 5 bases to trimming and J lost 8 bases, with 10 bases between them. The CDR3 extends over 12 amino acids. The V gene's germline CDR1 is SEHNR and CDR2 FQNEAQ (reference sequence). In DNA form, the CDR3 reads TGTGCCAGCAGCCCGGGGAGCTACACCATATATTTT. This sequence encodes CASSPGSYTIYF.

This clonotype has a count of ten or more. The genes are TRBV9 and TRBJ2-7, with D possibly TRBD2 on 6 matching bases. Trimming removed 0 bases at V and 5 bases at J, with 12 bases between. This CDR3 region has 14 residues. The germline CDR1 and CDR2 sequences are SGDLS and YYNGEE. This CDR3 reads CASSVGGAPNEQYF. The CDR3 nucleotides read TGTGCCAGCAGCGTAGGCGGGGCCCCCAACGAGCAGTACTTC.

V gene TRBV6-1 combines with J gene TRBJ2-7; 8 bases agree with TRBD2. Germline assignment: CDR1 MNHNS and CDR2 SASEGT. This CDR3 comprises 13 residues. The trim removed 7 bases at V and 2 bases at J, leaving 4 bases unmatched. CDR3 bases: TGTGCCAGCAATAAGGGACTAGCCTACGAGCAGTACTTC. This sequence encodes CASNKGLAYEQYF.

The gene calls are TRBV15 and TRBJ2-2; 8 bases fit TRBD2. The V and J ends lost 3 bases and 0 bases, in that order; junction bases with no gene match: 0. CDR3 size: 15 residues. Germline V gene lookup returns CDR1 LNHNV and CDR2 YYDKDF (reference sequence). CDR3 amino acids: CATSSSGANTGELFF. CDR3 coding DNA: TGTGCCACCAGCAGTAGCGGGGCGAACACCGGGGAGCTGTTTTTT.

This clonotype came up many times. The genes are TRBV7-2 and TRBJ2-1; D unclear. Germline values: CDR1 SGHTA, CDR2 FQGNSA. This CDR3 comprises 13 residues. Trimming pared 1 base from V and 9 bases from J, leaving 10 bases between. The CDR3 reads CASSLGRLAEQFF. DNA for the CDR3: TGTGCCAGCAGCTTAGGTAGGTTGGCTGAGCAGTTCTTC.